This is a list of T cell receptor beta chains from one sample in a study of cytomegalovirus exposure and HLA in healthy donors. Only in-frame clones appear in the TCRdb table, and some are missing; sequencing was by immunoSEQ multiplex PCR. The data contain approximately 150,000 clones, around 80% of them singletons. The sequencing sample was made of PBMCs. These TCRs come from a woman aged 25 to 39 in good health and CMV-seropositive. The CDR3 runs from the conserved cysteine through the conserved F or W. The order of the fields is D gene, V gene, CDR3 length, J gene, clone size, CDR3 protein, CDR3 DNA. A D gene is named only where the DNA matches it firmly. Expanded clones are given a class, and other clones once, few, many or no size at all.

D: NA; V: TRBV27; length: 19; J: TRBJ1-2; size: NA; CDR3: CASSLSAGLWQRNSYGYTF; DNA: TGTGCCAGCAGTTTATCGGCTGGTTTGTGGCAGCGAAATTCCTATGGCTACACCTTC
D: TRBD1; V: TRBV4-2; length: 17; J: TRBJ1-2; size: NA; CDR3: CASSTRQGMSDVTGYTF; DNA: TGTGCCAGCAGCACCCGACAGGGGATGTCGGATGTTACTGGCTACACCTTC
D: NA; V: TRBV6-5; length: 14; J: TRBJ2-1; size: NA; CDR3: CASSYSSAYNEQFF; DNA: TGTGCCAGCAGTTACTCTAGCGCGTACAATGAGCAGTTCTTC
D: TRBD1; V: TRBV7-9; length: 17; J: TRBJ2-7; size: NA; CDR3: CASSLSFGQGRAGEQYF; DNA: TGTGCCAGCAGCTTATCTTTCGGACAGGGTAGGGCTGGCGAGCAGTACTTC
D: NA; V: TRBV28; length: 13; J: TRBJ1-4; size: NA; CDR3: CASSLGGHEKLFF; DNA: TGTGCCAGCAGTTTAGGGGGCCATGAAAAACTGTTTTTT
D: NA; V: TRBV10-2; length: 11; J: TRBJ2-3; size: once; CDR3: CASSVADTQYF; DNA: TGCGCCAGCAGTGTAGCAGATACGCAGTATTTT
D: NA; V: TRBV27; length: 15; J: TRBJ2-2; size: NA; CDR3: CASSLKRYTAGELFF; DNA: TGTGCCAGCAGTTTAAAACGTTATACGGCCGGGGAGCTGTTTTTT
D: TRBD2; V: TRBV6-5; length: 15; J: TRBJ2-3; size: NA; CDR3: CASSLSGRGPDTQYF; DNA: TGTGCCAGCAGCCTTAGCGGGAGAGGACCAGATACGCAGTATTTT
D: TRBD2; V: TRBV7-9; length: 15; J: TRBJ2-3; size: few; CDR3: CASSLGGTTLLAQYF; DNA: TGTGCCAGCAGCTTAGGAGGGACTACCCTTTTGGCGCAGTATTTT
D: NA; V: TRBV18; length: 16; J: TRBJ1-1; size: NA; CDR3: CASSPPGLGGNTEAFF; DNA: TGTGCCAGCTCACCACCGGGGCTGGGGGGGAACACTGAAGCTTTCTTT
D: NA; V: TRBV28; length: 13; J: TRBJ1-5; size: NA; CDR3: CASSWGWGQPQHF; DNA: TGTGCCAGCAGTTGGGGATGGGGCCAGCCCCAGCATTTT
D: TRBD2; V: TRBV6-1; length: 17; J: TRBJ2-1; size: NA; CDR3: CASSETVKVAGGNEQFF; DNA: TGTGCCAGCAGTGAAACAGTTAAGGTAGCGGGAGGAAACGAGCAGTTCTTC
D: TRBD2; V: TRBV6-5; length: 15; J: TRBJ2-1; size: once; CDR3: CASSPGLAGGREQFF; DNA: TGTGCCAGCAGCCCGGGACTAGCGGGAGGTCGTGAGCAGTTCTTC
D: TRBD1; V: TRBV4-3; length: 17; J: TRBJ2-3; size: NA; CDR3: CASSRRRGQGNTDTQYF; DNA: TGCGCCAGCAGTCGCCGCCGGGGACAGGGGAACACAGATACGCAGTATTTT
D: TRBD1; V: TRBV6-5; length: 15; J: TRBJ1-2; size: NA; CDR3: CASSYILTGVYGYTF; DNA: TGTGCCAGCAGCTACATTCTGACAGGGGTCTATGGCTACACCTTC
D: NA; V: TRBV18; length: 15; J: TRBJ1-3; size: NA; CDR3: CASSPNDSSGNTIYF; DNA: TGTGCCAGCTCACCAAACGACAGCTCTGGAAACACCATATATTTT
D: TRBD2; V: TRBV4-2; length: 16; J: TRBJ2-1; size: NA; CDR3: CASSQDEGGTHNEQFF; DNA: TGTGCCAGCAGCCAAGACGAGGGAGGGACCCACAATGAGCAGTTCTTC
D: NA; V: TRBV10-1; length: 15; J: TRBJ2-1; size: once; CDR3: CASSEDPGSYNEQFF; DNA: TGCGCCAGCAGTGAGGATCCGGGCTCCTACAATGAGCAGTTCTTC
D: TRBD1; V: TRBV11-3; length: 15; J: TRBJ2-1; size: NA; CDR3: CASSLGDSSYNEQFF; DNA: TGTGCCAGCAGCTTAGGGGACAGCTCCTACAATGAGCAGTTCTTC
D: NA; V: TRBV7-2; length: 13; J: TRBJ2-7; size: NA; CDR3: CASSSEGSRGQYF; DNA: TGTGCCAGCAGCTCCGAGGGTAGTCGGGGGCAGTACTTC
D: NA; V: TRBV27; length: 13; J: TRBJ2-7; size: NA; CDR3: CASSYTTPYEQYF; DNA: TGTGCCAGCAGTTATACTACCCCCTACGAGCAGTACTTC
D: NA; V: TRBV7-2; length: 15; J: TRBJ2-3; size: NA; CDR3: CASSLAWRDSDTQYF; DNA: TGTGCCAGCAGCTTAGCTTGGCGGGATTCGGATACGCAGTATTTT
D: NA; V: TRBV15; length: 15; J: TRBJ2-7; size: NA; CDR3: CATSRAQANSYEQYF; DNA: TGTGCCACCAGCAGAGCACAGGCGAACTCCTACGAGCAGTACTTC
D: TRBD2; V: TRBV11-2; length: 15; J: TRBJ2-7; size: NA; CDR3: CASSFTTSGGGEQYF; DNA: TGTGCCAGCAGCTTTACTACTAGCGGAGGGGGGGAGCAGTACTTC
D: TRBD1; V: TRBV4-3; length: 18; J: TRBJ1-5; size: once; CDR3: CASSQGTGTGGTYQPQHF; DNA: TGCGCCAGCAGCCAAGGAACAGGGACAGGCGGGACCTATCAGCCCCAGCATTTT
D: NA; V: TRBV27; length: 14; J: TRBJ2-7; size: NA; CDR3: CASSSAPTGYEQYF; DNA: TGTGCCAGCAGCTCCGCCCCGACAGGTTACGAGCAGTACTTC
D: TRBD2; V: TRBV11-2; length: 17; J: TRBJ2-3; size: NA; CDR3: CASRGPRSGELTDTQYF; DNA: TGTGCCAGCAGGGGACCGCGGAGCGGGGAGCTCACAGATACGCAGTATTTT
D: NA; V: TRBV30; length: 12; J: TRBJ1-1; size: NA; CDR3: CAWSVQGPEAFF; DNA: TGTGCCTGGAGTGTACAGGGTCCTGAAGCTTTCTTT
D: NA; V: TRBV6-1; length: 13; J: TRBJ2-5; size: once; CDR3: CASRVSGKETQYF; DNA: TGTGCCAGCAGGGTTAGCGGAAAAGAGACCCAGTACTTC
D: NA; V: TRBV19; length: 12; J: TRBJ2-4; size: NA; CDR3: CASSPGGTVQYF; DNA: TGTGCCAGTAGTCCAGGAGGAACCGTTCAGTACTTC
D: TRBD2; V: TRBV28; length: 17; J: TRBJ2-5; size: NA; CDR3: CASSTVTSGGLKETQYF; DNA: TGTGCCAGCAGTACCGTTACTAGCGGAGGTCTTAAAGAGACCCAGTACTTC
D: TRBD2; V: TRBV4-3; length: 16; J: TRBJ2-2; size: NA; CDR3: CASSRTGGPHTGELFF; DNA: TGCGCCAGCAGCCGGACGGGAGGGCCCCACACCGGGGAGCTGTTTTTT
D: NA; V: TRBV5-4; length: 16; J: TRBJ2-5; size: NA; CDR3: CASSSRDTTRQETQYF; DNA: TGTGCCAGCAGTTCTCGGGACACTACACGTCAAGAGACCCAGTACTTC
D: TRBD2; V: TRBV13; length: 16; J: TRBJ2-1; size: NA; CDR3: CASSSRTSGAYNEQFF; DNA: TGTGCCAGCAGCTCGCGGACTAGCGGGGCCTACAATGAGCAGTTCTTC
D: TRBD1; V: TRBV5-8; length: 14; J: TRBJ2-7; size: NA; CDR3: CASSVPGQGYEQYF; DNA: TGTGCCAGCAGCGTCCCGGGACAGGGGTACGAGCAGTACTTC
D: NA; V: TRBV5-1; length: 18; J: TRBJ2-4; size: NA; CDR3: CASSSNPQGAGSKNIQYF; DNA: TGCGCCAGCAGCTCGAATCCACAGGGAGCTGGGAGCAAAAACATTCAGTACTTC
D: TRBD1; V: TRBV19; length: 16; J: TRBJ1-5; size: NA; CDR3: CASTNIWTGARQPQHF; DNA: TGTGCCAGTACTAACATTTGGACAGGGGCCCGACAGCCCCAGCATTTT
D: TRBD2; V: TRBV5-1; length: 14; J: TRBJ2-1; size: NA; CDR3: CASSLSTSGNEQFF; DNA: TGCGCCAGCAGCTTATCAACTAGCGGAAATGAGCAGTTCTTC
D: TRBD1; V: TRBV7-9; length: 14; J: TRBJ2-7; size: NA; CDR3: CASSLEGQGREQYF; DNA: TGTGCCAGCAGCTTAGAGGGACAGGGCCGCGAGCAGTACTTC
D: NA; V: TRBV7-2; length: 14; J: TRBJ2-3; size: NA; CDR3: CASSPTLGTDTQYF; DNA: TGTGCCAGCAGCCCTACCCTGGGCACAGATACGCAGTATTTT
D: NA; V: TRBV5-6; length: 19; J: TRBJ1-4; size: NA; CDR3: CASSLEGGVILDTNEKLFF; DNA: TGTGCCAGCAGCTTGGAAGGAGGGGTAATTTTGGATACTAATGAAAAACTGTTTTTT
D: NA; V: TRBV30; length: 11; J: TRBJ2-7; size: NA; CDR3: CAWSRAYEQYF; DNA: TGTGCCTGGAGCCGAGCCTACGAGCAGTACTTC
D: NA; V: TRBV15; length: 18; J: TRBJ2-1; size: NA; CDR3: CATNGRGTAGEAMDEQFF; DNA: TGTGCCACCAACGGCCGAGGGACAGCGGGAGAAGCTATGGATGAGCAGTTCTTC
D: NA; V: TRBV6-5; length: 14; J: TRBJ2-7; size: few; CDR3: CASSYSGTFYEQYF; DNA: TGTGCCAGCAGTTACTCGGGCACCTTCTACGAGCAGTACTTC
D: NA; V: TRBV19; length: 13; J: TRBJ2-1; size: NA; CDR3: CASSIDRDNEQFF; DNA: TGTGCCAGTAGTATAGATCGAGACAATGAGCAGTTCTTC
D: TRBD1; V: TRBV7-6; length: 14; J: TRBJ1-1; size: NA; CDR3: CASSPGQGAPEAFF; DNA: TGTGCCAGCAGCCCGGGACAGGGGGCCCCTGAAGCTTTCTTT
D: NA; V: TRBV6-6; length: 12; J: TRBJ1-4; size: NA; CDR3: CASGLGGEKLFF; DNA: TGTGCCAGCGGTTTGGGGGGAGAAAAACTGTTTTTT
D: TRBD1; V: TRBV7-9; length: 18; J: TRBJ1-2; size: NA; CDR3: CASSFSEDRVGANYGYTF; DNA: TGTGCCAGCAGCTTCTCAGAGGACAGGGTTGGAGCTAACTATGGCTACACCTTC
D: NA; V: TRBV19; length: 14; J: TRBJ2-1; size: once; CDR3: CASSAGGIGREQFF; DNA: TGTGCCAGTAGTGCCGGCGGGATTGGGCGGGAGCAGTTCTTC
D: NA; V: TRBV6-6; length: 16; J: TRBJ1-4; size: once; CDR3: CASSYGGVVGNEKLFF; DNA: TGTGCCAGCAGTTACGGCGGAGTGGTCGGTAATGAAAAACTGTTTTTT
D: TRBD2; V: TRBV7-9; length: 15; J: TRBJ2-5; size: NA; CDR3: CASRELAGVPETQYF; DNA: TGTGCCAGCCGAGAACTAGCGGGAGTACCCGAGACCCAGTACTTC
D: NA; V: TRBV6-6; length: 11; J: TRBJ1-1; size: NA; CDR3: CASSPSDSRFF; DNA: TGTGCCAGCAGTCCTTCGGACAGCAGGTTCTTT